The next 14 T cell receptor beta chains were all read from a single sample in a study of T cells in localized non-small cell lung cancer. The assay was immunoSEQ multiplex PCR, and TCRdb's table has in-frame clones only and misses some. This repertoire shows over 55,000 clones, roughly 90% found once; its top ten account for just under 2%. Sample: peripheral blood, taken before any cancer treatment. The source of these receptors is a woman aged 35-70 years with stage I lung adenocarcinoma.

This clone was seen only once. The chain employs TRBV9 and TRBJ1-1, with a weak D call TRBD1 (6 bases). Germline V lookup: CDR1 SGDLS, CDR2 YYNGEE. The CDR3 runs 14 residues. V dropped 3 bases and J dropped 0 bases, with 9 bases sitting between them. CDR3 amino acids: CASSGSGVNTEAFF. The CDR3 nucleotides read TGTGCCAGCAGCGGGTCAGGGGTGAACACTGAAGCTTTCTTT.

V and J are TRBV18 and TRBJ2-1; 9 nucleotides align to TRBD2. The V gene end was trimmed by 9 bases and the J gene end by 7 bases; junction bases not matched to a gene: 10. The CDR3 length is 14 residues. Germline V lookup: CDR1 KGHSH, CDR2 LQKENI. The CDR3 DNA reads TGTGCCAGTGCGAGCGGGGGGCGGAGGAATGAGCAGTTCTTC. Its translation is CASASGGRRNEQFF.

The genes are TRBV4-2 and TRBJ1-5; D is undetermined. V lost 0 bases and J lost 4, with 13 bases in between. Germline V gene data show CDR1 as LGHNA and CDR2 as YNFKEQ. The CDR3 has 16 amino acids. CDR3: CASSQESWGGNQPQHF. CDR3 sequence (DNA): TGTGCCAGCAGCCAAGAGAGCTGGGGAGGGAATCAGCCCCAGCATTTT.

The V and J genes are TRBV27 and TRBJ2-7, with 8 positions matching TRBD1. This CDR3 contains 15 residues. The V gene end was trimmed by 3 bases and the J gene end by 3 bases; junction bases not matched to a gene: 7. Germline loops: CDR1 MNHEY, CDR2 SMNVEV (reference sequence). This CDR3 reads CASSFLQGVGYEQYF. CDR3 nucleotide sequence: TGTGCCAGCAGTTTTTTACAGGGGGTGGGCTACGAGCAGTACTTC.

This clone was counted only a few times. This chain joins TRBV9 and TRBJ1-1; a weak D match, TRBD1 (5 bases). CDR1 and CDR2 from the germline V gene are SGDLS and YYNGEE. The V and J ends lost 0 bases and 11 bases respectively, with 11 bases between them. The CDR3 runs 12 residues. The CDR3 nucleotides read TGTGCCAGCAGCGTAGTCGGCCGGGGGGCTTTCTTT. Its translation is CASSVVGRGAFF.

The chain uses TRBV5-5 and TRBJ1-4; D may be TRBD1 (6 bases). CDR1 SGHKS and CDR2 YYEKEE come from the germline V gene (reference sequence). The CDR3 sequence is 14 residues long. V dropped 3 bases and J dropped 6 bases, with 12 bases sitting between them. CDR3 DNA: TGTGCCAGCAGCTCCTGGGGGCTCGATGAAAAACTGTTTTTT. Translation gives CASSSWGLDEKLFF.

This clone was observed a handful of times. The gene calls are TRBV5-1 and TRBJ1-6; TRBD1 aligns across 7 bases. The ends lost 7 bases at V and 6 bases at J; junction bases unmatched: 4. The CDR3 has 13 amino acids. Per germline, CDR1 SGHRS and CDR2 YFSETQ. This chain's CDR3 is CASARDSNSPLHF. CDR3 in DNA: TGCGCCAGCGCCCGGGACAGTAATTCACCCCTCCACTTT. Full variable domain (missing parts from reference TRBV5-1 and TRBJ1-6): KAGVTQTPRYLIKTRGQQVTLSCSPISGHRSVSWYQQTPGQGLQFLFEYFSETQRNKGNFPGRFSGRQFSNSRSEMNVSTLELGDSALYLCASARDSNSPLHFGNGTRLTVT.

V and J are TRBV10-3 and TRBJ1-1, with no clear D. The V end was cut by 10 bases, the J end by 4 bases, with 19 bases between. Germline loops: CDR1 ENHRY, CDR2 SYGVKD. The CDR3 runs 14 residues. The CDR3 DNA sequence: TGTGCCACTATGGATCGACCAAGTCTCACTGAAGCTTTCTTT. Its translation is CATMDRPSLTEAFF.

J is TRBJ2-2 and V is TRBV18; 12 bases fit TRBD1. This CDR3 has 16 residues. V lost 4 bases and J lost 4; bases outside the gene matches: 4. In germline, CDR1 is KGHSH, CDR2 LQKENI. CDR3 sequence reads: CASSRTGQGATGELFF. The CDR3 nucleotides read TGTGCCAGCTCACGTACGGGACAGGGGGCCACCGGGGAGCTGTTTTTT.

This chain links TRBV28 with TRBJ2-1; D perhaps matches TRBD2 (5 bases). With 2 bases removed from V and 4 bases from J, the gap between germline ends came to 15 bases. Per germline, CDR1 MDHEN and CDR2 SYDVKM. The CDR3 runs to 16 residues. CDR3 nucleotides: TGTGCCAGCAGTTTACTTAGACTATTAGCTTACAATGAGCAGTTCTTC. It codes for CASSLLRLLAYNEQFF. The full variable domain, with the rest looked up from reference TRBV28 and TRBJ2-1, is DVKVTQSSRYLVKRTGEKVFLECVQDMDHENMFWYRQDPGLGLRLIYFSYDVKMKEKGDIPEGYSVSREKKERFSLILESASTNQTSMYLCASSLLRLLAYNEQFFGPGTRLTVL.

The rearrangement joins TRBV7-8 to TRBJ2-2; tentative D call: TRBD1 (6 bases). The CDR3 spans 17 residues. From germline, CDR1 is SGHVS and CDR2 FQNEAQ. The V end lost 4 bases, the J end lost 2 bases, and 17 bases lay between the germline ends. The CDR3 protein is CASSSFSAGANTGELFF. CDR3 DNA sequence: TGTGCCAGCAGCTCATTCTCGGCAGGGGCTAACACCGGGGAGCTGTTTTTT.

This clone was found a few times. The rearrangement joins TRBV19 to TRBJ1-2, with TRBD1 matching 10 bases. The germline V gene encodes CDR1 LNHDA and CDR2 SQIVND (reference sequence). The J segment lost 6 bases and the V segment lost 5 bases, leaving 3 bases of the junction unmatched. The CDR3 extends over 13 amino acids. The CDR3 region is CASSRDRGDGYTF. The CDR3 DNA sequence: TGTGCCAGTAGTCGGGACAGGGGAGATGGCTACACCTTC. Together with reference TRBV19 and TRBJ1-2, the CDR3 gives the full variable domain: DGGITQSPKYLFRKEGQNVTLSCEQNLNHDAMYWYRQDPGQGLRLIYYSQIVNDFQKGDIAEGYSVSREKKESFPLTVTSAQKNPTAFYLCASSRDRGDGYTFGSGTRLTVV.

In DNA form, the CDR3 reads TGTGCCTGGGCGGGGGTAGAGGGGAACACTGAAGCTTTCTTT. Protein product: CAWAGVEGNTEAFF. The rearrangement joins TRBV30 to TRBJ1-1; maybe TRBD1 (5 bases). In germline, CDR1 is GTSNPN, CDR2 SVGIG (reference sequence). This CDR3 is built from 14 residues. Trimming shortened V by 5 bases and J by 1 base, and 14 bases separated the two germline ends.

The CDR3 DNA follows: TGTGCCAGCAGTCCCTCAGGGCTAGCGGGAGTGGATGAGCAGTTCTTC. The encoded protein is CASSPSGLAGVDEQFF. This chain connects TRBV28 to TRBJ2-1; 10 positions match TRBD2. This CDR3 is built from 16 residues. The trim removed 5 bases at V and 8 bases at J, leaving 12 bases unmatched. CDR1 and CDR2 (germline): MDHEN, SYDVKM.